This T cell receptor (beta chain) was recovered during a study of CD4 T cells in relation to SARS-CoV-2 and coronaviruses. Regarding this clone: Its antigen is currently unknown.

Assay used: immunoSEQ multiplex PCR; TCRdb lists only in-frame clones, some missing. The sample has 26,000 or so clones, around three quarters seen once. Before the COVID-19 pandemic, during about 2011-2018, CD4+ T cells were taken from unexposed donors. CD4+ T cells were isolated from the cells after 10 days of culture. The TCR originated in a human donor in good health. Specimen: CD4+ T cells from PBMCs, cultured in vitro.

The CDR3 bases are TGTGCCAGCAGTTATACTTCGGGGGGGAGCACAGATACGCAGTATTTT. Protein: CASSYTSGGSTDTQYF. The chain links TRBV6-2 or TRBV6-3 to TRBJ2-3; 8 positions agree with TRBD2. Germline V gene sequence: CDR1 MNHEY, CDR2 SVGEGT. The CDR3 covers 16 residues. With V trimmed by 3 bases and J by 0 bases, 5 bases remained unmatched.